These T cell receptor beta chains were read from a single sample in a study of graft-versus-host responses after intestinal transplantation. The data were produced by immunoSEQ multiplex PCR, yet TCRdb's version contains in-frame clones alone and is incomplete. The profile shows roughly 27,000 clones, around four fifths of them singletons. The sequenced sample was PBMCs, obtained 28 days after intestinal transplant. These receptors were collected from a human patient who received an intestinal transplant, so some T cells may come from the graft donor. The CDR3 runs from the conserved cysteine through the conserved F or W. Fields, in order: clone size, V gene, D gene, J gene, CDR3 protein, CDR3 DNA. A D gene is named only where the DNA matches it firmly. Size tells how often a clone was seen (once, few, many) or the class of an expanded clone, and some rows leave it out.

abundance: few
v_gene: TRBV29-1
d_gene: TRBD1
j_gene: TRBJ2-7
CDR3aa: CSVPGQGAYEQYF
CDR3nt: TGCAGCGTCCCGGGACAGGGGGCATACGAGCAGTACTTC

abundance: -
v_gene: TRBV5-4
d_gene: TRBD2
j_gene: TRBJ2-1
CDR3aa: CASRASGGNEQFF
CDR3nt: TGTGCCAGTCGGGCTAGCGGGGGAAATGAGCAGTTCTTC

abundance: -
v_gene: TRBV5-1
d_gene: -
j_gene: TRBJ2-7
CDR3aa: CASSLTTGSYEQYF
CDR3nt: TGCGCCAGCAGCTTGACGACAGGCTCCTACGAGCAGTACTTC

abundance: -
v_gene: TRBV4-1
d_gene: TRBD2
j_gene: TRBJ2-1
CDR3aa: CASSQVILAGGPGNEQFF
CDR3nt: TGCGCCAGCAGCCAAGTTATCCTAGCGGGAGGGCCGGGGAATGAGCAGTTCTTC

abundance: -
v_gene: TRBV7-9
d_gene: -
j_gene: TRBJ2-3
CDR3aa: CASSLGPTDTQYF
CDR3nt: TGTGCCAGCAGCTTAGGGCCCACAGATACGCAGTATTTT

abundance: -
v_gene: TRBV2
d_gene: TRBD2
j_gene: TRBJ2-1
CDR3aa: CASTPGGSTFNEQFF
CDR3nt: TGTGCCAGCACCCCGGGGGGTTCTACGTTCAATGAGCAGTTCTTC

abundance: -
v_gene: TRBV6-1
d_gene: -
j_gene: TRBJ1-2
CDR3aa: CASSSGYGYTF
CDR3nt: TGTGCCAGCAGTTCAGGCTATGGCTACACCTTC

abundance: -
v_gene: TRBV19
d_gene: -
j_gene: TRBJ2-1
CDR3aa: CASRSLGRNEQFF
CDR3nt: TGTGCCAGTAGAAGCCTTGGGCGAAATGAGCAGTTCTTC

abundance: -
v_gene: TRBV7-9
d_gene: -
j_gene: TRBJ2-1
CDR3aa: CASSLRGSGLANNEQFF
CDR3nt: TGTGCCAGCAGCTTGAGAGGGAGCGGGCTGGCCAACAATGAGCAGTTCTTC

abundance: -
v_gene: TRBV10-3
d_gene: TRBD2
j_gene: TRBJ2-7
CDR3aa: CATTQGGGKTYEQYF
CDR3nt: TGTGCCACAACCCAGGGCGGGGGAAAGACCTACGAGCAGTACTTC

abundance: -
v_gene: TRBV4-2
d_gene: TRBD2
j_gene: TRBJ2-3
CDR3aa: CASSQDLAGADTQYF
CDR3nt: TGTGCCAGCAGCCAAGATCTAGCGGGAGCAGATACGCAGTATTTT

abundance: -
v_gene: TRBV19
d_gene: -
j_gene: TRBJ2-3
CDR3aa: CASSQVSGDTQYF
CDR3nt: TGTGCCAGTAGTCAGGTCTCGGGGGATACGCAGTATTTC

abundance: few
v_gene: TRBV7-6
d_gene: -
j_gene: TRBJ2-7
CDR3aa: CASSLVGGSYEQYF
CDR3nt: TGTGCCAGCAGCTTAGTAGGGGGTTCCTACGAGCAGTACTTC

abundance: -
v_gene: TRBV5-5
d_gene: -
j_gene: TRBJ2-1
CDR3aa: CASSSRVGIEGLYEQFF
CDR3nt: TGTGCCAGCAGCTCGAGAGTAGGTATAGAGGGGCTCTACGAGCAGTTCTTC

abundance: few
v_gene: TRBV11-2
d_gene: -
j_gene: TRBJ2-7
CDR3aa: CASSPLGRMGAYEQYF
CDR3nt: TGTGCCAGCAGCCCTCTGGGACGGATGGGAGCCTACGAGCAGTACTTC

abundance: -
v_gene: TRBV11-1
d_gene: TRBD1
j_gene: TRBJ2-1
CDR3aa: CASSLGTGVIEQFF
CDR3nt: TGTGCCAGCAGCTTAGGGACAGGGGTAATAGAGCAGTTCTTC

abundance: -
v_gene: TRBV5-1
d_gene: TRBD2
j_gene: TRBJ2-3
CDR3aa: CASSSPLAGGPEDTQYF
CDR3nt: TGCGCCAGCAGCTCCCCTCTAGCGGGAGGGCCTGAAGATACGCAGTATTTT

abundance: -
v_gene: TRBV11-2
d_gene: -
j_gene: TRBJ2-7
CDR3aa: CASSFSPGVYEQYF
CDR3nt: TGTGCCAGCAGCTTTTCCCCAGGGGTCTACGAGCAGTACTTC

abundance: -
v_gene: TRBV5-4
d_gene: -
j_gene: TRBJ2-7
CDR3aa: CASSLGLSSSYEQYF
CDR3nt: TGTGCCAGCAGCTTGGGCCTTTCGAGCTCCTACGAGCAGTACTTC

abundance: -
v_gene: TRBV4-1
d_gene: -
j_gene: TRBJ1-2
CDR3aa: CASSQKTGQEGFPYGYTF
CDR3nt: TGCGCCAGCAGCCAAAAAACAGGGCAGGAGGGTTTTCCCTATGGCTACACCTTC

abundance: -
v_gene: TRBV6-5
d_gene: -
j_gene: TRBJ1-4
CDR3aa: CASSPVLQGIKKLFF
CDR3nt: TGTGCCAGCAGCCCGGTATTACAGGGTATAAAAAAACTGTTTTTT

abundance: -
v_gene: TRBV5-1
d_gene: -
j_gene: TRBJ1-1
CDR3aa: CASSLVETEAFF
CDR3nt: TGCGCCAGCAGCTTGGTAGAGACTGAAGCTTTCTTT

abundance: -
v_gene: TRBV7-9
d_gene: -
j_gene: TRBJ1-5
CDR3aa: CASSLGAGDNQPQHF
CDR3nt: TGTGCCAGCAGCTTAGGGGCAGGAGACAATCAGCCCCAGCATTTT